A selection of T cell receptor beta chains follows, all from one sample in a study of cytomegalovirus exposure and HLA in healthy donors. The data were produced by immunoSEQ multiplex PCR, yet TCRdb's version contains in-frame clones alone and is incomplete. The table has about 220,000 clones, almost 90% seen once. Input material: PBMCs. The source is a woman under 30 in good health and CMV-seronegative. CDR3s include the opening cysteine and the closing phenylalanine or tryptophan. A D gene is named only where the DNA matches it firmly. Size values are once, few and many counts, or a class for expanded clones, and some rows have none.

CDR3 length: 14
clone size: NA
D gene: NA
V gene: TRBV7-8
J gene: TRBJ2-7
CDR3 DNA: TGTGCCAGCAGCTTAGGAGACAGGAACTACGAGCAGTACTTC
CDR3 protein: CASSLGDRNYEQYF

CDR3 length: 16
clone size: NA
D gene: TRBD1
V gene: TRBV7-9
J gene: TRBJ1-5
CDR3 DNA: TGTGCCAGCAGCTTAGGGGACAGGGGGTGGAATCAGCCCCAGCATTTT
CDR3 protein: CASSLGDRGWNQPQHF

CDR3 length: 15
clone size: NA
D gene: NA
V gene: TRBV6-5
J gene: TRBJ2-3
CDR3 DNA: TGTGCCAGCAGTTACTCGGGCGGGAGCACAGATACGCAGTATTTT
CDR3 protein: CASSYSGGSTDTQYF

CDR3 length: 13
clone size: NA
D gene: NA
V gene: TRBV11-3
J gene: TRBJ2-7
CDR3 DNA: TGTGCCAGCAGCTTATCGGGGGGCAGCGAGCAGTACTTC
CDR3 protein: CASSLSGGSEQYF

CDR3 length: 17
clone size: NA
D gene: TRBD1
V gene: TRBV2
J gene: TRBJ2-7
CDR3 DNA: TGTGCCAGCAGGGCTTTTTTTCCGACAGGGGCCAAGTACGAGCAGTACTTC
CDR3 protein: CASRAFFPTGAKYEQYF

CDR3 length: 16
clone size: NA
D gene: TRBD2
V gene: TRBV11-2
J gene: TRBJ2-7
CDR3 DNA: TGTGCCAGCAGCTTTCGCTGGACTAGCGGGAGCTACGAGCAGTACTTC
CDR3 protein: CASSFRWTSGSYEQYF

CDR3 length: 11
clone size: NA
D gene: NA
V gene: TRBV2
J gene: TRBJ2-3
CDR3 DNA: TGTGCCAGCACCGGCACAGATACGCAGTATTTT
CDR3 protein: CASTGTDTQYF

CDR3 length: 15
clone size: once
D gene: TRBD1
V gene: TRBV4-1
J gene: TRBJ2-5
CDR3 DNA: TGCGCCAGCAGCCAATCCCGGACAGGCCAAGAGACCCAGTACTTC
CDR3 protein: CASSQSRTGQETQYF

CDR3 length: 16
clone size: once
D gene: TRBD1
V gene: TRBV4-2
J gene: TRBJ2-1
CDR3 DNA: TGTGCCAGCAGCCAAGAAGTGGACAGGGGTTACAATGAGCAGTTCTTC
CDR3 protein: CASSQEVDRGYNEQFF

CDR3 length: 16
clone size: NA
D gene: NA
V gene: TRBV6-1
J gene: TRBJ1-5
CDR3 DNA: TGTGCCAGCAGTGAAAAGGGAGGGGAGATTCGTCAGCCCCAGCATTTT
CDR3 protein: CASSEKGGEIRQPQHF

CDR3 length: 13
clone size: NA
D gene: NA
V gene: TRBV5-4
J gene: TRBJ2-1
CDR3 DNA: TGTGCCAGCAGCTCTGACCCGGGTGATGAGCAGTTCTTC
CDR3 protein: CASSSDPGDEQFF